This T cell receptor (beta chain) was observed in a study of blood T cells in healthy people across ages. Study-wide results and caveats: Older age went with lower TCR beta diversity per million T cells, in a roughly linear way.

This CDR3 contains 16 residues. Germline assignment: CDR1 SNHLY and CDR2 FYNNEI. V was clipped by 6 bases and J by 1 base; unmatched bases: 8. This clonotype occurred a few times. The antigen is undetermined. The use of a sample-barcoded 5' primer and a J-beta primer mix characterized a second PCR of about 7 to 12 cycles. In TCRdb, the 5' RACE reads were re-called with MiXCR into one record per CDR3 protein. This table holds some 700,000 distinct CDR3 sequences, around 46% found once. This sequence was found in a woman aged 55 to 70 in good health. The sequenced sample consisted of blood. This rearrangement joins TRBV2 to TRBJ2-3; TRBD2 agrees at 9 bases. The chain's CDR3 is CASSGSSGMGTDTQYF. CDR3 in DNA: TGTGCCAGCAGCGGGTCTAGCGGGATGGGCACAGATACGCAGTATTTT.